The clone carrying this TCR beta chain has at least ten counts. The antigen is unknown. TCRdb independently ran MiXCR on the 5' RACE reads; one entry per CDR3 protein. The sample consists of about 36,000 distinct CDR3 sequences, roughly 13% of them appearing once. This entry is derived from a study of CD8 T cells in ankylosing spondylitis. Study findings and constraints: Disease-linked clones were found to be CD8+ and relatively rare in peripheral blood. Within matched ankylosing spondylitis synovial fluid, disease-linked clones were reportedly significantly enriched. About eight highly homologous variants made up a TCR beta motif that seemed to typify ankylosing spondylitis blood.

Per germline, CDR1 MNHEY and CDR2 SMNVEV (reference sequence). CDR3 length equals 14 residues. Trimming took 5 bases from V and 4 from J, leaving 14 bases between them. The sample comprised synovial fluid, either unsorted or a sorted T cell fraction (not recorded which). The TCR originated in a male donor with ankylosing spondylitis. This chain connects TRBV27 to TRBJ1-1; no reliable D call. The CDR3 DNA reads TGTGCCAGCAGTACGAGCTCCTTGAGCACTGAAGCTTTCTTT. Translating it yields CASSTSSLSTEAFF.